The 27 T cell receptor beta chains reported below all come from one sample, sequenced in a study of blood T cell repertoires in COVID-19. Clones were sequenced by immunoSEQ multiplex PCR, and TCRdb holds only the in-frame ones, with some missing. This table holds some 390,000 clones, about 88% found once. Sequences were obtained from peripheral blood. The receptors here all came from a middle-aged woman with COVID-19, enrolled during active disease.

The chain recombines TRBV28 with TRBJ2-1; 13 nucleotides agree with TRBD2. CDR1 is MDHEN and CDR2 is SYDVKM in the germline V gene. V was pared by 5 bases and J by 0 bases, with 19 bases of the junction left unmatched. The CDR3 consists of 22 residues. The CDR3 protein is CASSVPWAGWGLAGISYNEQFF. The CDR3 region has the DNA TGTGCCAGCAGTGTCCCCTGGGCAGGATGGGGACTAGCGGGAATCTCCTACAATGAGCAGTTCTTC.

The V gene is TRBV28, the J gene TRBJ1-6; no firm D call. Germline V gives CDR1 MDHEN, CDR2 SYDVKM. The V end lost 5 bases, the J end lost 6 bases, and 14 bases lay between the germline ends. This CDR3 is built from 15 residues. The CDR3, as DNA: TGTGCCAGCAGTCTGAGGATCCGGAGTAATTCACCCCTCCACTTT. Translated, it gives CASSLRIRSNSPLHF.

V gene TRBV20-1 combines with J gene TRBJ2-7, with 9 bases matching TRBD2. V trimming: 4 bases; J trimming: 12 bases; junction bases outside the gene matches: 7. Germline loops: CDR1 DFQATT, CDR2 SNEGSKA (reference sequence). This CDR3 comprises 11 residues. The CDR3 DNA reads TGCAGTGCTACGATTAGCGGGAGAAGGTACTTC. This gives the protein CSATISGRRYF.

J is TRBJ1-3 and V is TRBV5-6; D gene unclear. There are 17 residues in the CDR3. The ends were cut back, 1 base at V and 4 bases at J, with 18 bases in the middle. Germline assignment: CDR1 SGHDT and CDR2 YYEEEE. The CDR3 reads CASSLRSAGPFGNTIYF. Written as DNA, the CDR3 is TGTGCCAGCAGCTTGAGATCCGCAGGCCCCTTCGGAAACACCATATATTTT.

This rearrangement joins TRBV12-3 or TRBV12-4 to TRBJ1-2; 8 positions match TRBD1. The V segment lost 6 bases and the J segment 2 bases; nucleotides outside the gene matches: 2. This CDR3 has 13 amino acids. Written as DNA, the CDR3 is TGTGCCAGCAGCAGGACAGGGAACTATGGCTACACCTTC. Translating it yields CASSRTGNYGYTF.

The genes are TRBV7-2 and TRBJ1-6; 7 bases map to TRBD1. The CDR3 runs to 15 residues. V lost 5 bases to trimming and J lost 10 bases; unmatched junction nucleotides: 11. Germline V gene data show CDR1 as SGHTA and CDR2 as FQGNSA. The CDR3 region has the DNA TGTGCCAGCAGCATTCTTAGGACAGGTTTATCACCCCTCCACTTT. This codes for CASSILRTGLSPLHF.

This CDR3 is CAWRAGGYEQYF. CDR3 bases: TGTGCCTGGAGGGCCGGAGGCTACGAGCAGTACTTC. The J gene is TRBJ2-7, the V gene TRBV30, with a weak D call TRBD2 (5 bases). Trimming shortened V by 3 bases and J by 3 bases, and 9 bases separated the two germline ends. CDR1 is GTSNPN, CDR2 SVGIG, per germline (reference sequence). This CDR3 contains 12 residues.

CDR3 sequence reads: CASIYSNQPQHF. In DNA form, the CDR3 reads TGTGCCAGCATTTATAGCAATCAGCCCCAGCATTTT. The chain is built from TRBV12-1 and TRBJ1-5. TRBV12-1 is given as a pseudogene. The CDR3 contains 12 residues.

In its sample, this clone was seen a few times. V and J are TRBV19 and TRBJ2-5; the match to TRBD1 covers 8 bases. Per germline, CDR1 LNHDA and CDR2 SQIVND (reference sequence). The CDR3 spans 14 residues. V shed 6 bases and J 1 base; nucleotides not matched to a gene: 4. The CDR3 here is CASRSGQVQETQYF. The CDR3 DNA is TGTGCCAGTAGATCGGGACAGGTCCAAGAGACCCAGTACTTC.

The V gene is TRBV28, the J gene TRBJ1-5, with a tentative D call TRBD1 (6 bases). Germline V gene data show CDR1 as MDHEN and CDR2 as SYDVKM. V lost 6 bases, J lost 4 bases, and 10 bases lay in between. The CDR3 runs 13 residues. The CDR3 sequence is CASSRTVNQPQHF. The CDR3 nucleotides are TGTGCCAGCAGCAGGACAGTTAATCAGCCCCAGCATTTT.

Comment on this clone: Its ends do not fully match the called genes, so a read error is possible. The chain combines TRBV28 with TRBJ1-6, with 7 bases that match TRBD1. Germline CDR1 is MDHEN and CDR2 is SYDVKM. The CDR3 length is 10 residues. The CDR3 DNA follows: TGTGCCAGCGGAACCGGGACAGCAACTTTT. It yields the protein CASGTGTATF.

This chain connects TRBV29-1 to TRBJ2-5, with TRBD2 matching 8 bases. J was trimmed by 0 bases and V by 4 bases; bases with no gene match: 7. Germline CDR1 SQVTM, CDR2 ANQGSEA. The CDR3 extends over 15 amino acids. The CDR3 spells CSVAWAGGYQETQYF. The CDR3 DNA sequence: TGCAGCGTTGCGTGGGCGGGGGGCTACCAAGAGACCCAGTACTTC.

J is TRBJ1-3 and V is TRBV7-2; D perhaps matches TRBD1 (5 bases). V gave up 4 bases and J gave up 8 bases, with 12 bases separating them. This CDR3 region has 13 residues. Germline CDR1 reads SGHTA; CDR2 reads FQGNSA. In DNA, the CDR3 is TGTGCCAGCAGCTCTACCTGGGGGGACACCATATATTTT. Translated, it gives CASSSTWGDTIYF.

This chain joins TRBV19 and TRBJ1-1, with D perhaps TRBD1 (5 bases). The germline V gene has CDR1 LNHDA and CDR2 SQIVND (reference sequence). V dropped 3 bases and J dropped 5 bases, with 13 bases sitting between them. This CDR3 contains 14 residues. The chain's CDR3 is CASSMRGFATEAFF. As DNA, the CDR3 is TGTGCCAGTAGTATGCGGGGGTTTGCAACTGAAGCTTTCTTT. Variable domain in full (rest from reference TRBV19 and TRBJ1-1): DGGITQSPKYLFRKEGQNVTLSCEQNLNHDAMYWYRQDPGQGLRLIYYSQIVNDFQKGDIAEGYSVSREKKESFPLTVTSAQKNPTAFYLCASSMRGFATEAFFGQGTRLTVV.

J is TRBJ2-2 and V is TRBV27, with 8 bases fitting TRBD2. Germline V gene lookup returns CDR1 MNHEY and CDR2 SMNVEV (reference sequence). The CDR3 has 17 residues. Trimming removed 1 base from V and 6 bases from J; junction bases left unmatched: 10. The CDR3 DNA follows: TGTGCCAGCAGTTTATTTGGTCCCGCGGGAGGTGCCGGGGAGCTGTTTTTT. This encodes CASSLFGPAGGAGELFF.

This clone was detected only once. V gene TRBV5-1 combines with J gene TRBJ2-1, with 16 bases lining up with TRBD2. V was pared by 3 bases and J by 3 bases, with 6 bases of the junction left unmatched. The CDR3 runs 18 residues. The V gene's germline CDR1 is SGHRS and CDR2 YFSETQ. CDR3: CASSWGLAGGPVYNEQFF. In DNA, the CDR3 is TGCGCCAGCAGCTGGGGACTAGCGGGGGGGCCGGTCTACAATGAGCAGTTCTTC.

V usage is TRBV28 and J usage is TRBJ2-7, with 10 bases that match TRBD1. The J segment lost 5 bases and the V segment lost 3 bases, leaving 4 bases of the junction unmatched. Germline CDR1 and CDR2: MDHEN and SYDVKM. This CDR3 region has 14 residues. The CDR3 sequence is CASSLDRGGDEQYF. For the CDR3, the DNA is TGTGCCAGCAGTTTGGACAGGGGGGGAGACGAGCAGTACTTC.

This chain connects TRBV7-3 to TRBJ1-1, with 9 positions matching TRBD1. In germline, CDR1 is SGHTA, CDR2 FQGTGA. The CDR3 runs 19 residues. V trimming: 1 base; J trimming: 4 bases; junction bases outside the gene matches: 16. The CDR3 sequence: CASSLNPTGTGTSSTEAFF. The CDR3 DNA sequence: TGTGCCAGCAGCTTAAACCCTACCGGGACAGGGACGAGTTCCACTGAAGCTTTCTTT.

This clone was seen more than once but under ten times. CDR3 nucleotides: TGTGCCAGCAGTCCCCGGACAGGAACTAATGAAAAACTGTTTTTT. This sequence encodes CASSPRTGTNEKLFF. This chain uses TRBV27 with TRBJ1-4, with TRBD1 matching 7 bases. The CDR3 totals 15 residues. J lost 1 base, V lost 5 bases, and 4 bases had no gene match. Germline V gene data show CDR1 as MNHEY and CDR2 as SMNVEV (reference sequence).

The J gene is TRBJ1-1, the V gene TRBV28; the D is unclear. Germline V gene data show CDR1 as MDHEN and CDR2 as SYDVKM. V was shortened by 5 bases and J by 0 bases, with 13 bases between the two germline ends. CDR3 size: 15 residues. CDR3 residues: CASSPARYMNTEAFF. In DNA, the CDR3 is TGTGCCAGCAGTCCCGCGCGTTATATGAACACTGAAGCTTTCTTT.

The count of this clone is one. The chain uses TRBV27 and TRBJ2-5; TRBD2 is a possible D gene (6 bases). Trimming stripped 3 bases from V and 5 bases from J, with 13 bases between. CDR3 length: 14 amino acids. In germline, CDR1 is MNHEY, CDR2 SMNVEV (reference sequence). CDR3 DNA: TGTGCCAGCAGTTTGACTAGTTATTTGGAGACCCAGTACTTC. It is translated as CASSLTSYLETQYF.

This chain joins TRBV2 and TRBJ2-5; TRBD1 matches 11 bases. The CDR3 covers 14 residues. Trimming took 3 bases from V and 4 from J; bases not matched to a gene: 1. Germline lookup yields CDR1 SNHLY and CDR2 FYNNEI. Here the CDR3 reads CASSEDRGRETQYF. CDR3 DNA sequence: TGTGCCAGCAGTGAGGACAGGGGGCGAGAGACCCAGTACTTC.

This rearrangement joins TRBV12-3 or TRBV12-4 to TRBJ1-1, with D possibly TRBD1 on 5 matching bases. The CDR3 sequence is 11 residues long. V lost 7 bases, J lost 9 bases, and 12 bases lay in between. This chain's CDR3 is CASIWGGQAFF. The CDR3 coding sequence is TGTGCCAGCATCTGGGGGGGTCAAGCTTTCTTT.

The V and J genes are TRBV28 and TRBJ2-7; D perhaps matches TRBD2 (7 bases). Germline CDR1 MDHEN, CDR2 SYDVKM. V lost 8 bases and J lost 4, with 18 bases in between. The CDR3 is 14 amino acids. The CDR3 DNA reads as TGTGCCAGCTCCTCCGACGGGGGGCGGTACGAGCAGTACTTC. This gives the protein CASSSDGGRYEQYF.

The chain couples TRBV7-2 to TRBJ1-1, with D possibly TRBD1 on 6 matching bases. Trimming cost V 6 bases and J 0 bases, with 20 bases left between them. This CDR3 comprises 17 residues. Germline V gene lookup returns CDR1 SGHTA and CDR2 FQGNSA. As DNA, the CDR3 is TGTGCCAGCAGGTACCGTGGGGGCGCCGATATGAACACTGAAGCTTTCTTT. Translating it yields CASRYRGGADMNTEAFF.

This chain joins TRBV28 and TRBJ1-2; D is ambiguous. The V and J ends lost 3 bases and 1 base respectively, with 12 bases between them. CDR1 MDHEN and CDR2 SYDVKM come from the germline V gene. CDR3 length: 15 amino acids. The CDR3 region has the DNA TGTGCCAGCAGTTTTCCCTCCCTCTATAACTATGGCTACACCTTC. This encodes CASSFPSLYNYGYTF.

V is TRBV5-1 and J is TRBJ2-1, with 11 bases matching TRBD2. The CDR3 extends over 18 amino acids. With 4 bases clipped from V and 6 bases from J, the junction kept 15 bases outside the gene matches. CDR1 and CDR2 (germline): SGHRS, YFSETQ. The chain's CDR3 is CASSPVAGGPWMPNEQFF. CDR3 DNA sequence: TGCGCCAGCAGCCCGGTAGCGGGAGGGCCATGGATGCCCAATGAGCAGTTCTTC.